This entry lists 8 T cell receptor beta chains sequenced from one sample in a study of glioma-infiltrating T cells. The iRepertoire nested amplicon-rescue multiplex PCR amplified TCR alpha and beta CDR3s from RNA. MiXCR, applied by TCRdb to the multiplex PCR reads, yields one record per CDR3 protein. The sample lists around 390,000 distinct CDR3 sequences, around 45% occurring once. Sequencing was carried out using glioma tissue, nonneoplastic brain tissue, or PBMCs (not recorded which). Receptors were obtained from a human donor with low-grade glioma or glioblastoma, undergoing nonglioma brain surgery, or in good health (not recorded which).

This clonotype was picked up a small number of times. The J gene is TRBJ2-7, the V gene TRBV4-3; 7 bases are a match to TRBD1. Germline CDR1 and CDR2: LGHNA and YSLEER. CDR3 size: 16 residues. V shed 0 bases, J shed 2 bases, and the junction held 7 bases outside the gene matches. The CDR3 nucleotides are TGCGCCAGCAGCCAAGATTTAACAGGGGACACCTACGAGCAGTACTTC. Translation: CASSQDLTGDTYEQYF.

Of note for this clonotype: The conserved final phenylalanine or tryptophan is absent from the CDR3, which likely points to a read error. This chain joins TRBV19 and TRBJ1-1, with a tentative D call TRBD1 (5 bases). The CDR3 consists of 13 residues. V was pared by 2 bases and J by 2 bases, with 6 bases between. Per the germline V gene, CDR1 is LNHDA and CDR2 is SQIVND (reference sequence). The CDR3 coding sequence is TGTGCCAGTAGTATACAGGGAAACACTGAAGCTTTCTAT. Amino acids: CASSIQGNTEAFY.

The V gene is TRBV7-2, the J gene TRBJ2-1, with D perhaps TRBD1 (6 bases). Trimming stripped 5 bases from V and 6 bases from J, with 17 bases between. The CDR3 spans 15 residues. Germline V lookup: CDR1 SGHTA, CDR2 FQGNSA. The CDR3 DNA sequence: TGTGCCAGCAGCCCCGGGGCTGCCAGGGGCAATGAGCAGTTCTTC. Translated, it gives CASSPGAARGNEQFF.

Note on this clonotype: A junction end diverges from the germline sequence, so it may reflect a read error. The V and J genes are TRBV14 and TRBJ2-7; D is unclear. The CDR3 runs to 13 residues. The germline CDR1 and CDR2 sequences are SGHDN and FVKESK. CDR3: CASSHRFTYERYF. CDR3 nucleotide sequence: TGTGCCAGCAGCCACCGTTTTACCTACGAGCGGTACTTC.

As concerns this clonotype: An end of the junction differs from the germline gene, which may be a read error. V is TRBV9 and J is TRBJ1-2; no firm D call. The CDR3 totals 14 residues. The germline gives CDR1 SGDLS, CDR2 YYNGEE. CDR3 amino acids: CASSLGLTNYGYTF. CDR3 bases: TGTGCTAGCAGCTTAGGCCTCACCAACTATGGCTACACCTTC.

This clonotype has a count of ten or more. One end of the junction fails to match germline, which may point to a read error. This chain joins TRBV7-2 and TRBJ2-5; 12 bases agree with TRBD2. The germline gives CDR1 SGHTA, CDR2 FQGNSA. This CDR3 comprises 15 residues. The CDR3 coding sequence is TGTGCCAGCAGCCTAGCGGGAGGGCATCAAGAGACCCAGTACTTC. Protein sequence: CASSLAGGHQETQYF.

The V gene is TRBV7-9, the J gene TRBJ2-1; the match to TRBD2 covers 14 bases. CDR3 length: 15 residues. Per germline, CDR1 SEHNR and CDR2 FQNEAQ (reference sequence). Unmatched junction bases numbered 5, after V lost 5 bases and J lost 8 bases. CDR3: CASSPPGLAGDEQFF. The CDR3 DNA sequence: TGTGCCAGCAGCCCCCCGGGACTAGCGGGAGATGAGCAGTTCTTC. Using reference TRBV7-9 and TRBJ2-1 for the parts outside the CDR3, the full variable domain is DTGVSQNPRHKITKRGQNVTFRCDPISEHNRLYWYRQTLGQGPEFLTYFQNEAQLEKSRLLSDRFSAERPKGSFSTLEIQRTEQGDSAMYLCASSPPGLAGDEQFFGPGTRLTVL.

The rearrangement links TRBV6-2 or TRBV6-3 to TRBJ2-7, with 11 bases fitting TRBD2. V was clipped by 6 bases and J by 4 bases; unmatched bases: 8. This CDR3 has 15 amino acids. Germline CDR1 and CDR2: MNHEY and SVGEGT. CDR3 residues: CASSSVAGGPYEQYF. For the CDR3, the DNA is TGTGCCAGCAGCTCCGTAGCGGGAGGGCCTTACGAGCAGTACTTC.